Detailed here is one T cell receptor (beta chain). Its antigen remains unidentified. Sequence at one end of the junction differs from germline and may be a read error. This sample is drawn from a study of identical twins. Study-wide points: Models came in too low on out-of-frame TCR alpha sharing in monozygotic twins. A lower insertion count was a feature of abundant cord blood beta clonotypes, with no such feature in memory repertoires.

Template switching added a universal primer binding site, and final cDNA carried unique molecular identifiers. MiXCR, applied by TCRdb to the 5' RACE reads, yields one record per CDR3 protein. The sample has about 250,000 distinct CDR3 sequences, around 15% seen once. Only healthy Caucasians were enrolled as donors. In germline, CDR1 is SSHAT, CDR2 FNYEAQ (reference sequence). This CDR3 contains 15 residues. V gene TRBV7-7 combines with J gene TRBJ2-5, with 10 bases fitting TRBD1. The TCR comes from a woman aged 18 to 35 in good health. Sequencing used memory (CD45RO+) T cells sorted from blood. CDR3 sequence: CASSPAGTGEETQYF. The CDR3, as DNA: TGTGCTAGCAGCCCCGCGGGGACAGGGGAAGAGACCCAGTACTTC.